The TCR beta chain under discussion was sequenced for a study of shared clonotypes between healthy human individuals. Study results and caveats: Only blood was sampled; tissue repertoires likely differ.

Healthy adults negative for HIV, lacking recent acute infections or vaccinations, served as donors. CDR3 length: 17 amino acids. Every unsorted PBMC PCR replicate was loaded with about 300 ng DNA, roughly 30,000 T cell genomes. Some clones are missing from TCRdb's copy, which holds only in-frame ones; the method was immunoSEQ multiplex PCR. The table shows 470,000 or so clones, with about 85% occurring only once. In regard to this clone: Its antigen is not identified.

V gene TRBV21-1 combines with J gene TRBJ1-5; the DNA was not compared with TRBD1, the D call given in the table. TRBV21-1 is listed as a pseudogene. This clonotype originated in a woman between 35 and 50 years old in good health. Some clones in this sample may be carry-over from other donors' samples. Sequences were obtained from PBMCs. This CDR3 is CASSTQTYGAQGQPQHF. Written as DNA, the CDR3 is TGTGCCAGCAGCACACAAACTTACGGGGCCCAGGGGCAGCCCCAGCATTTT.